The following is a T cell receptor (beta chain) sequence with its context. The antigen is unknown. The CDR3 has 17 residues. The germline gives CDR1 SEHNR, CDR2 FQNEAQ (reference sequence). V gave up 6 bases and J gave up 0 bases, with 15 bases separating them. Bulk TCR libraries used previously described methods and listed TCR primers. MiXCR was run by TCRdb on the PCR reads, yielding one entry per CDR3 protein. This table holds approximately 97,000 distinct CDR3 sequences, 30% to 45% found once. This specimen comes from a study of molecular identifiers for immune sequencing clone quantification. For the study at large: RNA from approximately 20,000 or 100,000 naive CD8 cells was split five ways in replicates, with four sequenced. Points from the study as a whole: Naive cells had under 1% of molecules in clones above 20 RNA copies, effectors over 99%.

The clonotype comes from a human donor in good health. Some libraries in this study had Jurkat cell RNA spiked in. The specimen sequenced was naive CD8+ T cells from blood, with Jurkat cell RNA spiked in. The subset was: FACS-sorted CD8+CD4-CCR7+CD45RA+ naive T cells. The chain recombines TRBV7-9 with TRBJ1-6; D is unresolved. This chain's CDR3 is CASSSDGGPSYNSPLHF. Here the CDR3 DNA reads TGTGCCAGCAGTTCTGACGGAGGTCCCTCCTATAATTCACCCCTCCACTTT.